The source of this TCR beta chain is a study of T cell changes during pregnancy in multiple sclerosis. The CDR3 covers 13 residues. Looked up from germline, CDR1 is MGHRA and CDR2 is YSYEKL. Deletions cut 6 bases from V and 7 bases from J, with 16 bases between. Profiling relied on immunoSEQ multiplex PCR, and the TCRdb table lists in-frame clones only, not all of them. The sample holds some 94,000 clones; about 92% are singletons and the top ten take about 1.5%. V and J are TRBV4-1 and TRBJ2-7; a possible D gene is TRBD1 (6 bases). The specimen comprised peripheral blood, sampled in the first trimester of pregnancy. This TCR derives from a female donor with multiple sclerosis, enrolled in a pregnancy study. The CDR3 loop reads CASRSQGLGEQYF. CDR3 sequence (DNA): TGCGCCAGCAGGAGCCAGGGGCTAGGGGAGCAGTACTTC.